Shown below are 22 T cell receptor beta chains from a single sample sequenced in a study of long-term antiretroviral therapy in people with HIV. immunoSEQ v3.0 was run at survey level. The repertoire was sequenced with immunoSEQ multiplex PCR; TCRdb's copy has only in-frame clones and lacks some. This table holds about 31,000 clones, 90% found once. The sample here was unsorted PBMCs, taken just over 5 years after starting antiretroviral therapy. The source is a middle-aged woman with HIV.

The chain joins TRBV19 to TRBJ1-2, with TRBD1 as a possible D gene (6 bases). CDR1 and CDR2 from the germline V gene are LNHDA and SQIVND (reference sequence). V dropped 7 bases and J dropped 4 bases, with 16 bases sitting between them. This CDR3 contains 14 residues. The chain's CDR3 is CASTRGQLIYGYTF. The CDR3 nucleotides read TGTGCCAGTACCCGTGGACAGTTAATCTATGGCTACACCTTC. The whole variable domain, remainder taken from reference TRBV19 and TRBJ1-2, is DGGITQSPKYLFRKEGQNVTLSCEQNLNHDAMYWYRQDPGQGLRLIYYSQIVNDFQKGDIAEGYSVSREKKESFPLTVTSAQKNPTAFYLCASTRGQLIYGYTFGSGTRLTVV.

The chain employs TRBV11-3 and TRBJ2-3; 7 positions agree with TRBD2. Germline CDR1 is SGHNT and CDR2 is YENEEA. The CDR3 has 16 amino acids. J was trimmed by 0 bases and V by 3 bases; bases with no gene match: 6. CDR3 loop: CASSLGLQGSTDTQYF. The CDR3 DNA follows: TGTGCCAGCAGCTTGGGACTACAAGGAAGCACAGATACGCAGTATTTT.

This clone has just one count. V is TRBV27 and J is TRBJ1-5; D is uncertain. The CDR3 has 14 amino acids. From germline, CDR1 is MNHEY and CDR2 SMNVEV (reference sequence). Deletions cut 0 bases from V and 7 bases from J, with 10 bases between. The DNA of the CDR3 is TGTGCCAGCAGTTTATCGAAGGTGGGACAGCCCCAGCATTTT. It yields the protein CASSLSKVGQPQHF.

This CDR3 reads CASRGGIHSNEKLFF. CDR3 bases: TGTGCCAGCAGAGGCGGCATACACTCTAATGAAAAACTGTTTTTT. J is TRBJ1-4 and V is TRBV6-1; D uncertain. The CDR3 runs to 15 residues. Germline V gives CDR1 MNHNS, CDR2 SASEGT. The V gene lost 6 bases and the J gene lost 3 bases, with 14 bases spanning the gap.

J is TRBJ1-2 and V is TRBV28; D gene uncertain. Germline CDR1 MDHEN, CDR2 SYDVKM. The germline V and J ends were trimmed by 7 bases and 8 bases, with 11 bases remaining between them. This CDR3 region has 11 residues. CDR3 in amino acids: CASTLGGGYTF. The CDR3 DNA reads TGTGCCAGCACCTTGGGAGGGGGCTACACCTTC.

The chain combines TRBV2 with TRBJ1-6; D perhaps matches TRBD1 (5 bases). CDR1 and CDR2 from the germline V gene are SNHLY and FYNNEI. CDR3 length equals 18 residues. V was clipped by 1 base and J by 1 base, with 14 bases between them. The CDR3 DNA is TGTGCCAGCAGTGAAGGGGACGGGAGAATATCCTATAATTCACCCCTCCACTTT. It codes for CASSEGDGRISYNSPLHF.

This clone was seen more than once but under ten times. V is TRBV14 and J is TRBJ2-3, with D unresolved. Trimming took off 0 bases at V and 6 bases at J, with 16 bases between the two ends. The CDR3 spans 16 residues. CDR1 is SGHDN and CDR2 is FVKESK in the germline V gene. CDR3 DNA: TGTGCCAGCAGCCAAGATTCCGGGTTAGGGTCGGATACGCAGTATTTT. It yields the protein CASSQDSGLGSDTQYF. Full variable domain (outside the CDR3, taken from reference TRBV14 and TRBJ2-3): EAGVTQFPSHSVIEKGQTVTLRCDPISGHDNLYWYRRVMGKEIKFLLHFVKESKQDESGMPNNRFLAERTGGTYSTLKVQPAELEDSGVYFCASSQDSGLGSDTQYFGPGTRLTVL.

V is TRBV27 and J is TRBJ1-3; D uncertain. Trimming stripped 3 bases from V and 1 base from J, with 13 bases between. Per the germline V gene, CDR1 is MNHEY and CDR2 is SMNVEV (reference sequence). CDR3 length: 16 amino acids. CDR3 protein: CASSLRKGLSGNTIYF. The CDR3 DNA follows: TGTGCCAGCAGTTTGAGGAAAGGATTATCTGGAAACACCATATATTTT.

This clone was seen only once. The chain joins TRBV28 to TRBJ1-1; tentative D call: TRBD1 (5 bases). In germline, CDR1 is MDHEN, CDR2 SYDVKM. The CDR3 is 13 residues long. Trimming cost V 9 bases and J 0 bases, with 11 bases left between them. The CDR3 sequence is CASGGLVNTEAFF. Here the CDR3 DNA reads TGTGCCAGTGGGGGGTTGGTGAACACTGAAGCTTTCTTT.

V and J are TRBV6-1 and TRBJ1-1; D call uncertain. Trimming shortened V by 3 bases and J by 0 bases, and 8 bases separated the two germline ends. Germline CDR1 is MNHNS and CDR2 is SASEGT. The CDR3 is 14 residues long. The DNA for the CDR3 is TGTGCCAGCAGTGACGAGGGAATGAACACTGAAGCTTTCTTT. This codes for CASSDEGMNTEAFF.

The CDR3 bases are TGTGCCAGCAGTGAACCTCGGTTCGCGAACACTGAAGCTTTCTTT. Encoded protein: CASSEPRFANTEAFF. The V call is TRBV6-1, the J call TRBJ1-1; unclear D gene. The CDR3 is 15 amino acids. The germline V and J ends were trimmed by 2 bases and 1 base, with 11 bases remaining between them. Germline V gives CDR1 MNHNS, CDR2 SASEGT.

The chain links TRBV2 to TRBJ2-5; TRBD2 matches 9 bases. V lost 4 bases and J lost 5; bases outside the gene matches: 8. CDR1 is SNHLY, CDR2 FYNNEI, per germline. The CDR3 has 15 residues. CDR3 nucleotides: TGTGCCAGCAGTGTGCGGCGGGGGGGCCGGGAGACCCAGTACTTC. Translation: CASSVRRGGRETQYF.

The chain carries TRBV7-2 and TRBJ1-3; D not certain. V was pared by 1 base and J by 2 bases, with 9 bases between. The CDR3 has 15 residues. The germline V gene encodes CDR1 SGHTA and CDR2 FQGNSA. The CDR3 here is CASSLVWGTGNTIYF. The CDR3 bases are TGTGCCAGCAGCTTAGTTTGGGGTACTGGAAACACCATATATTTT.

The chain couples TRBV4-3 to TRBJ2-1; D ambiguous. CDR1 LGHNA and CDR2 YSLEER come from the germline V gene. V shed 0 bases and J shed 0 bases, with 12 bases lying between them. The length of the CDR3 is 17 residues. The CDR3 sequence is CASSQDWMASSYNEQFF. For the CDR3, the DNA is TGCGCCAGCAGCCAAGATTGGATGGCGAGCTCCTACAATGAGCAGTTCTTC.

The rearrangement links TRBV11-2 to TRBJ2-7; 12 positions agree with TRBD1. The V and J ends lost 1 base and 3 bases, in that order; junction bases with no gene match: 1. CDR1 and CDR2 from the germline V gene are SGHAT and FQNNGV. CDR3 length equals 15 residues. This CDR3 reads CASSLGDRGLYEQYF. The CDR3 nucleotides read TGTGCCAGCAGCTTAGGGGACAGGGGGCTCTACGAGCAGTACTTC.

The J gene is TRBJ2-3, the V gene TRBV10-1, with TRBD2 identical over 13 bases. This CDR3 region has 16 residues. Trimming at V came to 3 bases and at J to 4 bases, leaving 4 bases not matched to a gene. The germline V gene encodes CDR1 WNHNN and CDR2 SYGVQD (reference sequence). CDR3 nucleotides: TGCGCCAGCAGTGAAGCGACTAGCGGGGGGTCAGATACGCAGTATTTT. It translates to CASSEATSGGSDTQYF.

The chain uses TRBV27 and TRBJ2-7; the match to TRBD1 covers 7 bases. V lost 3 bases to trimming and J lost 1 base; unmatched junction nucleotides: 3. Germline-derived CDR1 and CDR2 are MNHEY and SMNVEV (reference sequence). This CDR3 is built from 14 residues. The CDR3 DNA reads TGTGCCAGCAGTTTGGGGGACAGATCCTACGAGCAGTACTTC. It encodes CASSLGDRSYEQYF.

The rearrangement joins TRBV6-5 to TRBJ1-1; TRBD1 is a possible D gene (6 bases). The ends were cut back, 8 bases at V and 4 bases at J, with 17 bases in the middle. The CDR3 is made up of 14 amino acids. Germline V lookup: CDR1 MNHEY, CDR2 SVGAGI. The CDR3 is CASQRGLVSTEAFF. The DNA of the CDR3 is TGTGCCAGCCAGAGGGGGTTGGTTAGCACTGAAGCTTTCTTT.

The chain has TRBV2 and TRBJ2-3; the D gene is possibly TRBD1 (7 bases). The CDR3 has 12 residues. Trimming removed 8 bases from V and 3 bases from J, with 9 bases in between. Germline-derived CDR1 and CDR2 are SNHLY and FYNNEI. DNA for the CDR3: TGTGCCAGCGCGGGACAGACAGATACGCAGTATTTT. Translation: CASAGQTDTQYF.

The chain has TRBV11-3 and TRBJ2-3; a possible D gene is TRBD2 (7 bases). Trimming pared 1 base from V and 5 bases from J, leaving 16 bases between. This CDR3 region has 16 residues. Germline V gives CDR1 SGHNT, CDR2 YENEEA. In DNA form, the CDR3 reads TGTGCCAGCAGCTTAGTAGCGGGCGGAGGGGGAGATACGCAGTATTTT. Its protein is CASSLVAGGGGDTQYF. The variable domain in full, with the rest retrieved from reference TRBV11-3 and TRBJ2-3, is EAGVVQSPRYKIIEKKQPVAFWCNPISGHNTLYWYLQNLGQGPELLIRYENEEAVDDSQLPKDRFSAERLKGVDSTLKIQPAELGDSAVYLCASSLVAGGGGDTQYFGPGTRLTVL.

The chain combines TRBV21-1 with TRBJ2-1; TRBD1, the table's D call, lacks a check against the DNA. TRBV21-1 is tagged as a pseudogene. The CDR3 runs 20 residues. The CDR3 DNA follows: TGTGCCAGCAGCCAAAAAGTCACTCCCCGACACGTCTACCCGTACAATGAGCAGTTCTTC. This translates into CASSQKVTPRHVYPYNEQFF.

The CDR3 DNA reads as TGCAGCGCACAACGGGGGTTTGACACCGGGGAGCTGTTTTTT. Protein: CSAQRGFDTGELFF. This rearrangement joins TRBV29-1 to TRBJ2-2; tentative D call: TRBD2 (6 bases). Germline values: CDR1 SQVTM, CDR2 ANQGSEA. CDR3 length equals 14 residues. The V end was cut by 7 bases, the J end by 3 bases, with 15 bases between.